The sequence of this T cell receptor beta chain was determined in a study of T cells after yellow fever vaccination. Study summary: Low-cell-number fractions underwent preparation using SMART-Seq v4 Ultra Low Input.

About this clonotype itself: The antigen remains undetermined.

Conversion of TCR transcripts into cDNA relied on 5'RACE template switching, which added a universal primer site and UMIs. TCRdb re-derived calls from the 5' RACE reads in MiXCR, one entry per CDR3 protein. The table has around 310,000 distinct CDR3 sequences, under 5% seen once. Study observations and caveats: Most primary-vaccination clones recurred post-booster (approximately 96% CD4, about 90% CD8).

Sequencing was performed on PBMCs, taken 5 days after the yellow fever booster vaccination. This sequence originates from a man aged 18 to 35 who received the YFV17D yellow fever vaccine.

The CDR3 region has the DNA TGTGCCAGCAGCTTAGGACAGGGGTCAGGGACCCAGTACTTC. Protein: CASSLGQGSGTQYF. The rearrangement joins TRBV7-8 to TRBJ2-5; TRBD1 aligns across 8 bases. Germline-derived CDR1 and CDR2 are SGHVS and FQNEAQ. The CDR3 totals 14 residues. V lost 1 base and J lost 7; bases outside the gene matches: 5.